This is a list of T cell receptor beta chains from one sample in a study of technical replicates of blood from four donors. The protocol was immunoSEQ multiplex PCR, while the TCRdb copy is restricted to in-frame clones and leaves out a portion. Of about 56,000 clones in the sample, 93% were seen once. The material sequenced was PBMCs. The receptor source for this set is a human donor in good health. Some clones in this sample may be carry-over from other donors' samples. Both conserved end residues are part of each CDR3. The D gene is left open where the match is weak. For some rows the clone size is stated as once, few or many, or as a class when expanded; others skip it.

TRBD2,NA,TRBJ2-3,TRBV7-9,TGTGCCAGCAGGGATCTAGCGGGAGGGTCAGATACGCAGTATTTT,CASRDLAGGSDTQYF
TRBD2,NA,TRBJ2-1,TRBV12-5,TGTGCTAGTGCCCCCCCGGGAGGGAATGAGCAGTTCTTC,CASAPPGGNEQFF
NA,NA,TRBJ1-2,TRBV5-4,TGTGCCAGCAGCTTGGGTCTTATAGACTATGGCTACACCTTC,CASSLGLIDYGYTF
TRBD2,NA,TRBJ2-3,TRBV9,TGTGCCAGCAGCGACGCCCGAAGGGCTAGCGGGAGCACAGATACGCAGTATTTT,CASSDARRASGSTDTQYF
NA,NA,TRBJ1-1,TRBV18,TGTGCCAGCTCACCAACAGGGTTCGCTTTCTTT,CASSPTGFAFF
TRBD2,NA,TRBJ2-5,TRBV2,TGTGCCAGCAGTGAAACCTTTCTTAGCGGGCTAGGGGAGACCCAGTACTTC,CASSETFLSGLGETQYF
TRBD1,NA,TRBJ2-1,TRBV29-1,TGCAGCGTTGACGTCAGGGGGTACAATGAGCAGTTCTTC,CSVDVRGYNEQFF
NA,few,TRBJ1-5,TRBV6-5,TGTGCCAGCAACCCCGGTCCGAACAATCAGCCCCAGCATTTT,CASNPGPNNQPQHF
NA,NA,TRBJ1-6,TRBV30,TGTGCCTGGAGTGAACAGTTTAATTCACCCCTCCACTTT,CAWSEQFNSPLHF
NA,NA,TRBJ1-4,TRBV15,TGTGCCACCAGCAGTATAGTTAGAAATGGACTGTTTTTT,CATSSIVRNGLFF
NA,once,TRBJ2-2,TRBV18,TGTGCCAGCTCACCACAGTCGAGGGAGAACACCGGGGAGCTGTTTTTT,CASSPQSRENTGELFF
TRBD1,NA,TRBJ1-1,TRBV7-3,TGTGCCAGCAGCTACTCAGGACAGGGCGAAGCTTTCTTT,CASSYSGQGEAFF
TRBD1,NA,TRBJ1-5,TRBV9,TGTGCCAGCAGCGTAGCGGGACAGCCCAATCAGCCCCAGCATTTT,CASSVAGQPNQPQHF
NA,NA,TRBJ2-7,TRBV7-2,TGTGCCAGCAGCCCAAGGAGGGGGCCAGGGGTGCACGAGCAGTACTTC,CASSPRRGPGVHEQYF
NA,NA,TRBJ2-3,TRBV20-1,TGCAGTGCTACTCGGGAGGATACGCAGTATTTT,CSATREDTQYF
TRBD1,NA,TRBJ1-1,TRBV6-6,TGTGCCAGCAGTGATACAGGGGCAAGCACTGAAGCTTTCTTT,CASSDTGASTEAFF
TRBD2,NA,TRBJ2-1,TRBV14,TGTGCCAGCAGCCCCACTAGCGGGAATGCCAATGAGCAGTTCTTC,CASSPTSGNANEQFF
NA,few,TRBJ1-4,TRBV5-1,TGCGCCAGCAGCATGTCAACAGGGTTAAATGAAAAACTGTTTTTT,CASSMSTGLNEKLFF
TRBD1,NA,TRBJ1-2,TRBV11-3,TGTGCCAGCAGCTTAAGAGGGGGCTTTGGCTACACCTTC,CASSLRGGFGYTF
NA,NA,TRBJ2-7,TRBV4-1,TGCGCCAGCAGCCAAAATACCCCCGGGACAATATACTACGAGCAGTACTTC,CASSQNTPGTIYYEQYF
TRBD2,NA,TRBJ2-6,TRBV30,TGTGCCTGGAGGCTGCTAGCGGGAGTCTCCGGGGCCAACGTCCTGACTTTC,CAWRLLAGVSGANVLTF
TRBD1,NA,TRBJ1-5,TRBV7-9,TGTGCCAGCAGCTTAGAAGGGACAGGGGTAGAGGCCCAGCATTTT,CASSLEGTGVEAQHF
TRBD2,NA,TRBJ2-5,TRBV5-4,TGTGCCAGCAGCTCGTCGGGAGGGGAGACCCAGTACTTC,CASSSSGGETQYF
NA,NA,TRBJ1-5,TRBV7-9,TGTGCCAGCAGCTTAGGTGTAGATGGGAGAAATCAGCCCCAGCATTTT,CASSLGVDGRNQPQHF
NA,NA,TRBJ2-7,TRBV27,TGTGCCAGCAGCCAAACAGGGTACGAGCAGTACTTC,CASSQTGYEQYF
TRBD2,NA,TRBJ2-5,TRBV30,TGTGCCTGGAGTCGGAGCGGGAGTGAGACCCAGTACTTC,CAWSRSGSETQYF
NA,NA,TRBJ1-1,TRBV2,TGTGCCAGCAGTGTGGGCAGGGGTGGCACTGAAGCTTTCTTT,CASSVGRGGTEAFF
NA,NA,TRBJ1-1,TRBV19,TGTGCCAGTAGTAGTTACGGGGTGGGTAACACTGAAGCTTTCTTT,CASSSYGVGNTEAFF
NA,NA,TRBJ2-7,TRBV2,TGTGCCAGCAGTGCGAGCGGAGAGCAGTACTTC,CASSASGEQYF
NA,NA,TRBJ2-5,TRBV7-2,TGTGCCAGCAGCTCACAAGAGACCCAGTACTTC,CASSSQETQYF
NA,NA,TRBJ2-3,TRBV9,TGTGCCAGCAGTAGAAGAACAGATACGCAGTATTTT,CASSRRTDTQYF
TRBD2,NA,TRBJ2-1,TRBV11-3,TGTGCCAGCAGCTCACGACTAGCCGTATACAATGAGCAGTTCTTC,CASSSRLAVYNEQFF
NA,NA,TRBJ2-7,TRBV4-3,TGCGCCAGCAGCCAAGATCGAGGGCAGAACTACGAGCAGTACTTC,CASSQDRGQNYEQYF
NA,NA,TRBJ2-2,TRBV5-4,TGTGCCAGCAGCCCAATAGAGTCTTCCACCGGGGAGCTGTTTTTT,CASSPIESSTGELFF
TRBD2,NA,TRBJ2-3,TRBV7-2,TGTGCCAGCAGCTTCTCTTTGGTAGCGGGGCGGGCTGATACGCAGTATTTT,CASSFSLVAGRADTQYF
NA,NA,TRBJ2-3,TRBV11-1,TGTGCCAGCAGCTTAAGAGATTACAGCGATACGCAGTATTTT,CASSLRDYSDTQYF
TRBD2,NA,TRBJ2-1,TRBV19,TGTGCCAGTAGTATCGGACAGCGGGGGAGGGAAAATGAGCAGTTCTTC,CASSIGQRGRENEQFF
NA,NA,TRBJ1-3,TRBV6-6,TGTGCCAGCAGCCTACTTGAGGGGGCTGGAAACACCATATATTTT,CASSLLEGAGNTIYF
NA,NA,TRBJ1-3,TRBV5-6,TGTGCCAGCGCCACCGCGGGTGTCGGAAACACCATATATTTT,CASATAGVGNTIYF
NA,NA,TRBJ1-2,TRBV6-5,TGTGCCAGCAGTTACGACAGTCGAAACTATGGCTACACCTTC,CASSYDSRNYGYTF
TRBD1,NA,TRBJ1-2,TRBV7-2,TGTGCCAGCAGCTGGACAGGGAGCGGCGGCTACACCTTC,CASSWTGSGGYTF
TRBD2,once,TRBJ2-7,TRBV6-7,TGTGCCAGCAGTGCACAGGGACTAGCGATCCGGGAGCAGTACTTC,CASSAQGLAIREQYF
NA,NA,TRBJ2-3,TRBV5-1,TGCGCCAGCAGCTTGGTTCAGGGTACGGCAGATACGCAGTATTTT,CASSLVQGTADTQYF
TRBD1,NA,TRBJ2-3,TRBV4-1,TGCGCCAGCAGCCAAGAAAGGGGGACAGGGATCACAGATACGCAGTATTTT,CASSQERGTGITDTQYF
NA,NA,TRBJ1-5,TRBV19,TGTGCCAGTAGTATAGGGGGCAGTCAGCCCCAGCATTTT,CASSIGGSQPQHF
TRBD2,NA,TRBJ2-5,TRBV5-1,TGCGCCAGCAGCTTGGCCGGAGGACTAGCCCAAGAGACCCAGTACTTC,CASSLAGGLAQETQYF
TRBD1,once,TRBJ2-5,TRBV10-3,TGTGCCATCAGGGGACAGGGGAGCGAGACCCAGTACTTC,CAIRGQGSETQYF
TRBD2,NA,TRBJ2-6,TRBV4-3,TGCGCCAGCAGCCAAGATCTAGCGGGAAGCTCTGGGGCCAACGTCCTGACTTTC,CASSQDLAGSSGANVLTF